This is a list of T cell receptor beta chains from one sample in a study of blood T cell repertoires in COVID-19. Data came from immunoSEQ multiplex PCR; TCRdb stores just in-frame clones and leaves some out. The sample yields about 73,000 clones, about 80% seen once. The sequencing input was peripheral blood. Source of these receptors: a human donor in a cohort sampled during active COVID-19. CDR3s include the opening cysteine and the closing phenylalanine or tryptophan. Fields, in order: D gene, clone size, J gene, V gene, CDR3 protein, CDR3 DNA. The D gene is left open where the match is weak. The listing skips clone size in some rows; elsewhere it reads once, few, many or a size class.

d_gene: .
abundance: .
j_gene: TRBJ2-7
v_gene: TRBV5-6
CDR3aa: CASSLGRTTYEQYF
CDR3nt: TGTGCCAGCAGCCTGGGACGGACTACCTACGAGCAGTACTTC

d_gene: .
abundance: .
j_gene: TRBJ2-7
v_gene: TRBV2
CDR3aa: CASSEHWRETYEQYF
CDR3nt: TGTGCCAGCAGTGAACATTGGCGGGAAACCTACGAGCAGTACTTC

d_gene: .
abundance: once
j_gene: TRBJ2-7
v_gene: TRBV5-4
CDR3aa: CASSPTQGYAYEQYF
CDR3nt: TGTGCCAGCAGCCCAACCCAGGGGTACGCTTACGAGCAGTACTTC

d_gene: TRBD2
abundance: .
j_gene: TRBJ2-5
v_gene: TRBV7-9
CDR3aa: CASSDLAGDPQETQYF
CDR3nt: TGTGCCAGCAGCGACCTCGCGGGGGACCCCCAAGAGACCCAGTACTTC

d_gene: TRBD2
abundance: once
j_gene: TRBJ2-1
v_gene: TRBV3-1/TRBV3-2
CDR3aa: CASSSAGGGPVDEQFF
CDR3nt: TGTGCCAGCAGCTCCGCTGGGGGGGGACCGGTGGATGAGCAGTTCTTC

d_gene: .
abundance: .
j_gene: TRBJ2-7
v_gene: TRBV5-4
CDR3aa: CASSLDRGISYEQYF
CDR3nt: TGTGCCAGCAGCTTGGATAGGGGGATCTCCTACGAGCAGTACTTC

d_gene: .
abundance: .
j_gene: TRBJ1-2
v_gene: TRBV7-8
CDR3aa: CASSLGDRGSYGYTF
CDR3nt: TGTGCCAGCAGCTTAGGGGATCGGGGATCCTATGGCTACACCTTC

d_gene: TRBD1
abundance: .
j_gene: TRBJ2-3
v_gene: TRBV5-4
CDR3aa: CASSLGAPGQGVRTDTQYF
CDR3nt: TGTGCCAGCAGCTTGGGGGCCCCGGGACAGGGGGTTCGCACAGATACGCAGTATTTT

d_gene: TRBD1
abundance: .
j_gene: TRBJ2-4
v_gene: TRBV7-9
CDR3aa: CASSPDRVVPYIQYF
CDR3nt: TGTGCCAGCAGCCCAGACAGGGTTGTCCCTTACATTCAGTACTTC

d_gene: .
abundance: few
j_gene: TRBJ2-7
v_gene: TRBV11-1
CDR3aa: CASSLPTGYEQYF
CDR3nt: TGTGCCAGCAGCTTACCGACAGGCTACGAGCAGTACTTC

d_gene: TRBD1
abundance: .
j_gene: TRBJ1-4
v_gene: TRBV5-1
CDR3aa: CASSIRTGEVKLFF
CDR3nt: TGCGCCAGCAGCATAAGGACAGGGGAGGTAAAACTGTTTTTT

d_gene: TRBD2
abundance: once
j_gene: TRBJ2-5
v_gene: TRBV3-1/TRBV3-2
CDR3aa: CASSYRAGGRQETQYF
CDR3nt: TGTGCCAGCAGCTATCGAGCGGGGGGACGACAAGAGACCCAGTACTTC

d_gene: .
abundance: .
j_gene: TRBJ1-1
v_gene: TRBV29-1
CDR3aa: CSVIPGVQNTEAFF
CDR3nt: TGCAGCGTTATCCCAGGGGTCCAGAACACTGAAGCTTTCTTT

d_gene: .
abundance: .
j_gene: TRBJ1-2
v_gene: TRBV10-3
CDR3aa: CAISDGRNVGGYTF
CDR3nt: TGTGCCATCAGTGACGGCAGGAATGTGGGTGGCTACACCTTC

d_gene: .
abundance: .
j_gene: TRBJ1-4
v_gene: TRBV11-3
CDR3aa: CASSTLAETNEKLFF
CDR3nt: TGTGCCAGCAGTACCCTAGCAGAAACTAATGAAAAACTGTTTTTT

d_gene: TRBD1
abundance: .
j_gene: TRBJ2-1
v_gene: TRBV19
CDR3aa: CASRKESTGGKNEQFF
CDR3nt: TGTGCCAGTAGGAAAGAATCGACAGGGGGCAAGAATGAGCAGTTCTTC

d_gene: .
abundance: .
j_gene: TRBJ2-5
v_gene: TRBV4-1
CDR3aa: CASSHPGGVIKTQYF
CDR3nt: TGCGCCAGCAGCCATCCGGGCGGGGTTATAAAGACCCAGTACTTC

d_gene: TRBD1
abundance: .
j_gene: TRBJ1-6
v_gene: TRBV5-1
CDR3aa: CASSFTGASHNSPLHF
CDR3nt: TGCGCCAGCAGCTTCACAGGGGCTAGTCATAATTCACCCCTCCACTTT

d_gene: .
abundance: .
j_gene: TRBJ2-2
v_gene: TRBV28
CDR3aa: CASTYTGELFF
CDR3nt: TGTGCCAGCACATACACCGGGGAGCTGTTTTTT

d_gene: TRBD1
abundance: .
j_gene: TRBJ2-4
v_gene: TRBV3-1/TRBV3-2
CDR3aa: CASSLRQGALTKNIQYF
CDR3nt: TGTGCCAGCAGCCTCAGACAGGGGGCTTTGACAAAAAACATTCAGTACTTC

d_gene: TRBD1
abundance: many
j_gene: TRBJ1-1
v_gene: TRBV4-1
CDR3aa: CASSRTDRGLNTEAFF
CDR3nt: TGCGCCAGCAGCCGTACGGACAGGGGTTTGAACACTGAAGCTTTCTTT

d_gene: .
abundance: .
j_gene: TRBJ2-7
v_gene: TRBV5-1
CDR3aa: CASSLGGYNYEQYF
CDR3nt: TGCGCCAGCAGCTTGGGAGGGTACAACTACGAGCAGTACTTC

d_gene: .
abundance: .
j_gene: TRBJ2-7
v_gene: TRBV6-2/TRBV6-3
CDR3aa: CASSPRGTEQYF
CDR3nt: TGTGCCAGCAGTCCGAGGGGGACCGAGCAGTACTTC

d_gene: .
abundance: few
j_gene: TRBJ1-6
v_gene: TRBV4-2
CDR3aa: CASSQERAPTDSPLHF
CDR3nt: TGTGCCAGCAGCCAAGAGAGGGCCCCGACCGATTCACCCCTCCACTTT

d_gene: TRBD1
abundance: .
j_gene: TRBJ2-2
v_gene: TRBV19
CDR3aa: CASSMGTGRTGELFF
CDR3nt: TGTGCCAGTAGTATGGGGACAGGGCGAACCGGGGAGCTGTTTTTT

d_gene: .
abundance: .
j_gene: TRBJ2-1
v_gene: TRBV9
CDR3aa: CASSVSDSYNEQFF
CDR3nt: TGTGCCAGCAGCGTTAGCGACTCCTACAATGAGCAGTTCTTC

d_gene: .
abundance: .
j_gene: TRBJ1-1
v_gene: TRBV6-5
CDR3aa: CASKGQGLANTEAFF
CDR3nt: TGTGCCAGCAAGGGGCAAGGGCTTGCCAACACTGAAGCTTTCTTT

d_gene: TRBD2
abundance: .
j_gene: TRBJ2-3
v_gene: TRBV5-1
CDR3aa: CASSLELASGGDTQYF
CDR3nt: TGCGCCAGCAGCTTGGAGTTGGCTAGCGGGGGTGATACGCAGTATTTT

d_gene: .
abundance: .
j_gene: TRBJ2-6
v_gene: TRBV4-3
CDR3aa: CASSQAPRATSGANVLTF
CDR3nt: TGCGCCAGCAGCCAAGCCCCCAGGGCGACATCTGGGGCCAACGTCCTGACTTTC

d_gene: TRBD1
abundance: .
j_gene: TRBJ2-3
v_gene: TRBV24-1
CDR3aa: CATSDLAEKSGGRSTDTQYF
CDR3nt: TGTGCCACCAGTGATTTGGCCGAAAAATCAGGGGGCCGAAGCACAGATACGCAGTATTTT

d_gene: TRBD2
abundance: .
j_gene: TRBJ2-5
v_gene: TRBV5-1
CDR3aa: CASSPGLAGGPGETQYF
CDR3nt: TGCGCCAGCAGTCCGGGACTAGCGGGGGGCCCTGGAGAGACCCAGTACTTC

d_gene: TRBD2
abundance: once
j_gene: TRBJ2-3
v_gene: TRBV9
CDR3aa: CASSGLAGGSGDTQYF
CDR3nt: TGTGCCAGCAGCGGACTAGCGGGGGGGAGTGGAGATACGCAGTATTTT

d_gene: .
abundance: .
j_gene: TRBJ2-5
v_gene: TRBV5-1
CDR3aa: CASSLAGSLAQETQYF
CDR3nt: TGCGCCAGCAGCTTGGCAGGTAGTTTGGCCCAAGAGACCCAGTACTTC

d_gene: TRBD2
abundance: .
j_gene: TRBJ2-5
v_gene: TRBV5-5
CDR3aa: CASSRGGPQETQYF
CDR3nt: TGTGCCAGCAGCCGCGGGGGGCCTCAAGAGACCCAGTACTTC

d_gene: .
abundance: .
j_gene: TRBJ1-5
v_gene: TRBV18
CDR3aa: CASSPGGQPQHF
CDR3nt: TGTGCCAGCTCACCGGGAGGACAGCCCCAGCATTTT

d_gene: .
abundance: .
j_gene: TRBJ1-2
v_gene: TRBV6-5
CDR3aa: CASRFSHAGREGYTF
CDR3nt: TGTGCCAGCAGATTCTCCCACGCCGGTCGGGAGGGCTACACCTTC

d_gene: TRBD1
abundance: .
j_gene: TRBJ1-5
v_gene: TRBV2
CDR3aa: CASRDGGGINQPQHF
CDR3nt: TGTGCCAGCAGGGACGGAGGGGGCATCAATCAGCCCCAGCATTTT

d_gene: .
abundance: .
j_gene: TRBJ1-5
v_gene: TRBV6-6
CDR3aa: CASSYGRGASNQPQHF
CDR3nt: TGTGCCAGCAGTTACGGGCGGGGGGCGAGCAATCAGCCCCAGCATTTT

d_gene: TRBD1
abundance: .
j_gene: TRBJ1-1
v_gene: TRBV7-9
CDR3aa: CASSPDRVYMNTEAFF
CDR3nt: TGTGCCAGCAGCCCGGACAGGGTTTACATGAACACTGAAGCTTTCTTT

d_gene: .
abundance: .
j_gene: TRBJ2-7
v_gene: TRBV7-3
CDR3aa: CASSLYRVNEQYF
CDR3nt: TGTGCCAGCAGCTTATACAGGGTGAATGAGCAGTACTTC

d_gene: TRBD2
abundance: .
j_gene: TRBJ2-7
v_gene: TRBV14
CDR3aa: CASSLGTSYEQYF
CDR3nt: TGTGCCAGCAGCCTCGGGACTAGCTACGAGCAGTACTTC